The entry below gives a single T cell receptor beta chain sequence along with its context. This clonotype was picked up a small number of times. Its recognized antigen is unknown. Nothing much larger sits one base from this clone, and base qualities are not available. Every donor was a healthy Caucasian. The twin cohort consisted of three pairs of female monozygotic twins, all aged 18 to 29 years. RNA for TCR libraries was isolated from peripheral blood mononuclear cells. This record belongs to a study of identical twins (dated by TCRdb to 2016 to 2018). With regard to the full study: To test whether fetal clonotypes persist, this study deep-sequenced TCR alpha and beta repertoires from monozygotic twins, from unrelated adults of various ages, and from cord blood. To rule out contamination, replicate twin experiments were performed at different times with different library preparation protocols.

Including cysteine and phenylalanine, the CDR3 has 14 amino acids. Only the CDR3 DNA stays, 42 bases, in frame from base 1. V trim: 5 bases; J trim: 5 bases; unmatched bases: 6. The CDR1 and CDR2 encoded by the germline V gene (reference sequence) are DFQATT and SNEGSKA. The library relied on 5' RACE. The instrument given in TCRdb is Illumina HiSeq 2000. A universal primer binding site was added through template switching, and the final cDNA carried a unique molecular identifier so that TCR cDNA molecules could be counted accurately. First-strand cDNA for TCR alpha and beta chains was synthesized from specific primers in the conserved constant-segment region. To control for contamination, every cDNA library carried two barcodes: a SMART-Mk sample barcode plus Illumina barcodes. TruSeq adapter sequences, together with Illumina sample barcodes, were added in two successive PCR steps. The Illumina HiSeq platform was used with custom primers to sequence TCR alpha and beta cDNA libraries. The authors processed their data as follows. Raw reads were processed with MiGEC to extract unique molecular identifiers, and MiXCR was used to determine CDR3 positions. Recombination models were inferred per individual with the repgenHMM and IGoR tools using an EM algorithm. Shared clonotype analysis was performed with the tcR package in R, normalizing sharing by the product of cloneset sizes. Out-of-frame nonproductive sequences were analyzed to study raw recombination free of thymic and clonal selection effects. In TCRdb, the public reads were trimmed at Q25 with fastp and aligned with MiXCR, with productive beta chains retained. Every distinct CDR3 protein forms one entry, paired with its most common genes and DNA. In this record, the V and J calls reflect TCRdb's handling and not the investigators' own analysis. The sample includes hundreds of thousands of distinct CDR3 sequences, with about 20% observed a single time. In total, the top ten clones hold 4% to 5.5% of the sample.

Overall study results and their limits: Compared with coincidental sharing between unrelated individuals, an excess of low generation-probability sequences was observed among out-of-frame TCR alpha sequences shared between twins. Out-of-frame TCR alpha sharing in monozygotic twins was systematically underestimated by recombination models, whereas sharing between unrelated individuals was in agreement with the recombination models. Invariant T cells such as MAIT and iNKT could partly confound zero-insertion analyses, although diverse VJ usage argued against such confounding for most clonotypes. Because the same donors could not be followed over many years, the conclusions relied on cross-sectional statistical analysis. Abundant cord blood beta clonotypes carried fewer insertions; young adult naive repertoires showed a weaker similar trend, while memory repertoires showed none. In beta out-of-frame sequences, excess twin sharing was weaker, because having fewer shared sequences lowered the signal-to-noise ratio.

Separately, the same data were catalogued under a study of T cells expressing NK-cell markers. Per the second study: TCR beta-chain repertoires were profiled in sorted CD3+CD56+NKG2C+, CD3+CD56+NKG2C- and CD3+CD56-NKG2C+ T-cell subsets from roughly eight donors. Among the eight sequenced donors, seven were HCMV-seropositive and one was HCMV-seronegative. In several experiments an anti-gammadeltaTCR antibody was added to restrict sorting to alphabetaTCR-expressing T cells. In roughly 6 donors, the dominant CD3+CD56+NKG2C+ clonotypes ranked among the top 10 CD8+ clonotypes, making up roughly 1.0-7.0% of CD8+ T cells. Those dominant clonotypes were again the most abundant among CD3+CD56-NKG2C+ cells in several donors, at roughly 25-60.1%. It remained unclear whether the expanded NKG2C-expressing T cell clones were specific for HCMV antigens. Randomly selected healthy volunteers, three men and five women, were used as the eight sequenced donors. HCMV-specific IgG was detected in serum with a commercial ELISA kit to determine HCMV serostatus. For several donors, bulk peripheral blood T-cell repertoires were also sequenced from unsorted PBMC. Reads were demultiplexed and grouped by UMI with MIGEC, and clonotypes were assembled and quantified with MiTCR. To exclude erroneous sequences, only TCR cDNA sequences supported by at least two reads were retained. The tcR package was used for downstream repertoire analysis, and clonotypes were matched across fractions by CDR3 nucleotide sequence plus V segment. Antigen specificity was annotated against VDJdb with VDJmatch, allowing one amino acid substitution in CDR3.

The sample was PBMCs. The clonotype was recovered from a woman under 30 in good health. This receptor chain uses TRBV20-1 and TRBJ2-7; 13 of the junction bases match TRBD2. This receptor carries the CDR3 CSARSGTSGDEQYF. In nucleotide form, the sequence is TGCAGTGCTCGAAGCGGGACTAGCGGGGACGAGCAGTACTTC.